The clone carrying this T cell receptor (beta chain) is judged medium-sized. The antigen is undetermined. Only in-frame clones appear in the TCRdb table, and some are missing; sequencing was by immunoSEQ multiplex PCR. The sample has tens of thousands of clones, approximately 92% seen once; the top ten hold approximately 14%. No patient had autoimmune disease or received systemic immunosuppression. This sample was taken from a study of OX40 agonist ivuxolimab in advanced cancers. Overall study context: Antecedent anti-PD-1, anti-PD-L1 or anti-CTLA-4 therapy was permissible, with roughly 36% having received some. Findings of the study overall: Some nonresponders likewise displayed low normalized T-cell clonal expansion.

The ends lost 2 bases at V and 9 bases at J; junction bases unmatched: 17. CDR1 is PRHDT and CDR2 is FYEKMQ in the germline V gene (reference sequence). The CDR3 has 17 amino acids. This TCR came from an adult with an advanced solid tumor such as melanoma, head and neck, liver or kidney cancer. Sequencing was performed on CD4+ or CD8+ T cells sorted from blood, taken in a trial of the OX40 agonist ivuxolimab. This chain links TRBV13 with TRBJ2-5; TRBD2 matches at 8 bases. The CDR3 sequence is CASSLRGSGTGEKAQYF. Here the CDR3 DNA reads TGTGCCAGCAGCTTACGGGGTAGCGGGACGGGCGAGAAGGCCCAGTACTTC.